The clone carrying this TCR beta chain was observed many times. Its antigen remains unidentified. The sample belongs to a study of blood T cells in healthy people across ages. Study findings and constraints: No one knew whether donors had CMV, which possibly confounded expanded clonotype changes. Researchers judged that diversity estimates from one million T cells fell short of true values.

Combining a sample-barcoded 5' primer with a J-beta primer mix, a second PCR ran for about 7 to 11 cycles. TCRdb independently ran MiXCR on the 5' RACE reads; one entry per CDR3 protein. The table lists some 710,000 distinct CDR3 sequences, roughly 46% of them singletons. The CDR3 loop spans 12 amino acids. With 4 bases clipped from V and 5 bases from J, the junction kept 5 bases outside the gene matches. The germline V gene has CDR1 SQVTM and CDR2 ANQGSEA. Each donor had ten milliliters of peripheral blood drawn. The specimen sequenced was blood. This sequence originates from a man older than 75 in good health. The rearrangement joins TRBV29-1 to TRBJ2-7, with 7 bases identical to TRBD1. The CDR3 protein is CSVGRGSDEQYF. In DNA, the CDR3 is TGCAGCGTTGGCAGGGGGAGCGACGAGCAGTACTTC.